This TCR beta chain was documented in a study of blood T cell repertoires in COVID-19. For the study at large: From the United States, Italy and Spain came samples of acute and convalescent COVID-19. From T cells, B-cell-depleted T cells, or PBMCs came the material, which was cDNA or gDNA.

V dropped 6 bases and J dropped 3 bases, with 15 bases sitting between them. In germline, CDR1 is MDHEN, CDR2 SYDVKM. This CDR3 has 14 residues. Per the original methods: Estimation of nucleated cell counts relied on the amplification of reference gene primers. Data came from immunoSEQ multiplex PCR; TCRdb stores just in-frame clones and leaves some out. The DNA gave D and trimming, while V, J and clone size come from that table. The sample carries about 110,000 clones, less than 75% recorded once. The clonotype was recovered from a woman between 40 and 55 years old with acute or convalescent COVID-19. Sequenced: peripheral blood. V is TRBV28 and J is TRBJ2-7, with a tentative D call TRBD1 (5 bases). The chain's CDR3 is CASSDSFWSYEQYF. As DNA, the CDR3 is TGTGCCAGCAGCGACAGTTTCTGGAGCTACGAGCAGTACTTC.